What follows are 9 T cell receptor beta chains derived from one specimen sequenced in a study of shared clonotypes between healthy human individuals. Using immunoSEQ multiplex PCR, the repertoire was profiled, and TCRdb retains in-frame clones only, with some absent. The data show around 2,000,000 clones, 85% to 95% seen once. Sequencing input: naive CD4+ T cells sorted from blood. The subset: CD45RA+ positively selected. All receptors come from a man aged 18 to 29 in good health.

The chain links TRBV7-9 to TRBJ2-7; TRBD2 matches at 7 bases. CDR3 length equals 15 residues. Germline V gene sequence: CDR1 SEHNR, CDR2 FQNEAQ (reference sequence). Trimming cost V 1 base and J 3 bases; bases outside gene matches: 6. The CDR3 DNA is TGTGCCAGCAGCTTAGAGACTAGCACCTTCTACGAGCAGTACTTC. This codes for CASSLETSTFYEQYF.

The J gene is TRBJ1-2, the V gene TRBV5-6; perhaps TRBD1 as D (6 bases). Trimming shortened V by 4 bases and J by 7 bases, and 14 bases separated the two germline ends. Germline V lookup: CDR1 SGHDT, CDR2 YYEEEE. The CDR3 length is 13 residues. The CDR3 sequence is CASSVDSRPGYTF. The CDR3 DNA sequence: TGTGCCAGCAGCGTGGACAGTCGTCCTGGCTACACCTTC.

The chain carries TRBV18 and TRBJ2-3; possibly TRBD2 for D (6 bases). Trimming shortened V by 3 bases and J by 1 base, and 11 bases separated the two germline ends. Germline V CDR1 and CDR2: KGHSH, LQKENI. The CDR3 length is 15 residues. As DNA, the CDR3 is TGTGCCAGCTCACCCCCGGGGGATGGCACAGATACGCAGTATTTT. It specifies CASSPPGDGTDTQYF.

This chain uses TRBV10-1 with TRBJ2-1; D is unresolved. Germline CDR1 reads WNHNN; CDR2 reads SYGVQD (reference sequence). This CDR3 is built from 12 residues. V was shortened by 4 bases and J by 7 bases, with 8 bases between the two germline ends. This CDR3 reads CASSGARNEQFF. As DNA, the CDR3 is TGCGCCAGCAGTGGGGCCAGGAATGAGCAGTTCTTC.

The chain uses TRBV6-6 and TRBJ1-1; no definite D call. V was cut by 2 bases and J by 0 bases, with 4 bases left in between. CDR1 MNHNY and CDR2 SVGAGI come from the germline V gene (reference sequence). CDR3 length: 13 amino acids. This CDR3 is CASSYRMNTEAFF. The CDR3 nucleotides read TGTGCCAGCAGTTACAGGATGAACACTGAAGCTTTCTTT.

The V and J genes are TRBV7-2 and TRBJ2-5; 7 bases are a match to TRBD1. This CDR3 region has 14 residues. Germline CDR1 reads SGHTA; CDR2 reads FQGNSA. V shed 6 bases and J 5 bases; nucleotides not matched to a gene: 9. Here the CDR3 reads CASSQPGQYETQYF. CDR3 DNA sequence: TGTGCCAGCAGTCAACCGGGACAGTACGAGACCCAGTACTTC.

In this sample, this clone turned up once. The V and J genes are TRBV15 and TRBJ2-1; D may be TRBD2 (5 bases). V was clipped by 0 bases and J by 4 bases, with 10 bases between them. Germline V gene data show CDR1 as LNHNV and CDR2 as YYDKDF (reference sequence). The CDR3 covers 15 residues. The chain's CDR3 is CATSRERTDYNEQFF. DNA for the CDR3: TGTGCCACCAGCAGAGAGAGGACTGATTACAATGAGCAGTTCTTC.

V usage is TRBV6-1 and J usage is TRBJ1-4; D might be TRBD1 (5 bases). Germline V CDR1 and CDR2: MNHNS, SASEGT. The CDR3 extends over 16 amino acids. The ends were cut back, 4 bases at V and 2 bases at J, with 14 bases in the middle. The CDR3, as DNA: TGTGCCAGCAGTGGCCGACAGCTACCCACTAATGAAAAACTGTTTTTT. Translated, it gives CASSGRQLPTNEKLFF.

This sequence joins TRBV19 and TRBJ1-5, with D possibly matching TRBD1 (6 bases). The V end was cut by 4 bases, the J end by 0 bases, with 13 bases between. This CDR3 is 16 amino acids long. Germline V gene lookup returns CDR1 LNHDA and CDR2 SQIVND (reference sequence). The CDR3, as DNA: TGTGCCAGTAGTACAGGCGGACAGTATAGCAATCAGCCCCAGCATTTT. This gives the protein CASSTGGQYSNQPQHF.